A single sample gave rise to the 16 T cell receptor beta chains below, sequenced in a study of technical replicates of blood from several donors. Profiled with immunoSEQ multiplex PCR; TCRdb holds only in-frame clones, not every one. The table lists more than 65,000 clones, 95% to 97% of them singletons. Sequencing input: T cells isolated from PBMCs. Receptor source: a human donor in good health.

The chain joins TRBV4-1 to TRBJ2-7; 8 nucleotides align to TRBD2. The CDR3 is 14 amino acids. Germline CDR1 MGHRA, CDR2 YSYEKL. The V segment lost 3 bases and the J segment 5 bases; nucleotides outside the gene matches: 6. CDR3 nucleotides: TGCGCCAGCAGCCATGTCGGGAGGGCCCACGAGCAGTACTTC. Its translation is CASSHVGRAHEQYF.

In this sample, this clone turned up once. V and J are TRBV5-1 and TRBJ2-5, with D perhaps TRBD1 (6 bases). Trimming removed 4 bases at V and 6 bases at J, with 16 bases between. Germline V lookup: CDR1 SGHRS, CDR2 YFSETQ. This CDR3 is 14 amino acids long. CDR3 nucleotides: TGCGCCAGCAGCCGCCGGGACACCAAAAAGACCCAGTACTTC. Amino acid sequence: CASSRRDTKKTQYF.

The chain recombines TRBV6-1 with TRBJ2-3; TRBD2 matches 7 bases. Per germline, CDR1 MNHNS and CDR2 SASEGT. With V trimmed by 7 bases and J by 3 bases, 7 bases remained unmatched. CDR3 length: 14 amino acids. Here the CDR3 DNA reads TGTGCCAGCAATCGGGAGGCCTCTACAGATACGCAGTATTTT. Its translation: CASNREASTDTQYF.

The rearrangement uses TRBV9 and TRBJ1-1, with 7 bases lining up with TRBD1. The CDR3 is made up of 12 amino acids. Germline-derived CDR1 and CDR2 are SGDLS and YYNGEE. Unmatched junction bases numbered 3, after V lost 4 bases and J lost 6 bases. CDR3 loop: CASSTGVSEAFF. CDR3 sequence (DNA): TGTGCCAGCAGCACAGGGGTTTCTGAAGCTTTCTTT.

This chain joins TRBV18 and TRBJ2-7; D may be TRBD2 (6 bases). V was cut by 3 bases and J by 5 bases, with 11 bases left in between. CDR3 length equals 13 residues. Germline lookup yields CDR1 KGHSH and CDR2 LQKENI. In nucleotides, the CDR3 is TGTGCCAGCTCACCCTTCGGGAGCGACGAGCAGTACTTC. Amino acid sequence: CASSPFGSDEQYF.

The chain couples TRBV2 to TRBJ1-1, with D uncertain. V shed 1 base and J shed 11 bases, with 17 bases lying between them. Germline CDR1 and CDR2: SNHLY and FYNNEI. This CDR3 is 14 amino acids long. CDR3 bases: TGTGCCAGCAGTGAAGTTGAGGGTGCGGCGATGGCTTTCTTT. It codes for CASSEVEGAAMAFF.

This chain joins TRBV6-1 and TRBJ2-7; 9 bases are a match to TRBD1. V shed 5 bases, J shed 2 bases, and the junction held 7 bases outside the gene matches. Germline V gives CDR1 MNHNS, CDR2 SASEGT. CDR3 size: 15 residues. The CDR3 DNA sequence: TGTGCCAGCAGTAAAACAGGGGGCGCCGCCTACGAGCAGTACTTC. It yields the protein CASSKTGGAAYEQYF.

The chain employs TRBV5-1 and TRBJ2-7; 13 nucleotides agree with TRBD2. Germline V lookup: CDR1 SGHRS, CDR2 YFSETQ. The CDR3 has 17 amino acids. After removal of 4 bases from V and 2 bases from J, the junction contained 9 bases not matched to a gene. The chain's CDR3 is CASSLGLAGTLTYEQYF. CDR3 bases: TGCGCCAGCAGCCTGGGACTAGCGGGAACTCTAACCTACGAGCAGTACTTC.

The chain couples TRBV27 to TRBJ2-1, with 14 bases fitting TRBD2. Germline V gene data show CDR1 as MNHEY and CDR2 as SMNVEV (reference sequence). The CDR3 length is 16 residues. V gave up 2 bases and J gave up 9 bases; unmatched junction bases: 6. CDR3 DNA: TGTGCCAGCAGTTTAAAGGGGACTAGCGGGAGACTTGAGCAGTTCTTC. Amino acids: CASSLKGTSGRLEQFF.

Only one count was recorded for this clone. The chain recombines TRBV30 with TRBJ2-5; tentatively, D is TRBD1 (6 bases). Germline CDR1 and CDR2: GTSNPN and SVGIG (reference sequence). V lost 3 bases and J 4 bases, leaving 15 bases between the germline ends. This CDR3 comprises 14 residues. The DNA of the CDR3 is TGTGCCTGGAGCGAAACAGGGCCGGGAGAGACCCAGTACTTC. This sequence encodes CAWSETGPGETQYF. The full variable domain, its missing parts supplied by reference TRBV30 and TRBJ2-5, is SQTIHQWPATLVQPVGSPLSLECTVEGTSNPNLYWYRQAAGRGLQLLFYSVGIGQISSEVPQNLSASRPQDRQFILSSKKLLLSDSGFYLCAWSETGPGETQYFGPGTRLLVL.

The rearrangement uses TRBV28 and TRBJ1-5, with D possibly matching TRBD1 (6 bases). The CDR3 is 14 amino acids. The V and J ends lost 5 bases and 5 bases respectively, with 13 bases between them. Germline V lookup: CDR1 MDHEN, CDR2 SYDVKM. CDR3: CASSTTGWDQPQHF. The CDR3 DNA reads TGTGCCAGCAGTACCACAGGGTGGGATCAGCCCCAGCATTTT.

The rearrangement links TRBV9 to TRBJ2-5; D perhaps matches TRBD2 (6 bases). V was trimmed by 2 bases and J by 7 bases, leaving 18 bases between them. The germline CDR1 and CDR2 sequences are SGDLS and YYNGEE. CDR3 length: 15 amino acids. The DNA for the CDR3 is TGTGCCAGCAGCGTTGATAGCGGCCTGAGGGGGACCCAGTACTTC. Its translation: CASSVDSGLRGTQYF.

The V gene is TRBV19, the J gene TRBJ1-1, with D perhaps TRBD1 (6 bases). This CDR3 region has 13 residues. CDR1 is LNHDA and CDR2 is SQIVND in the germline V gene (reference sequence). Deletions cut 4 bases from V and 3 bases from J, with 9 bases between. The CDR3, as DNA: TGTGCCAGTAGTAGCTACAGGGACACTGAAGCTTTCTTT. Translating gives CASSSYRDTEAFF.

The V gene is TRBV5-1, the J gene TRBJ2-1, with 11 bases matching TRBD2. CDR3 size: 18 residues. V shed 2 bases, J shed 5 bases, and the junction held 12 bases outside the gene matches. The germline CDR1 and CDR2 sequences are SGHRS and YFSETQ. The DNA of the CDR3 is TGCGCCAGCAGCTTACAGGGAGTAGCGGGAGGGCCCGACAATGAGCAGTTCTTC. It translates to CASSLQGVAGGPDNEQFF.

The V gene is TRBV5-1, the J gene TRBJ2-4; no clear D. Looked up from germline, CDR1 is SGHRS and CDR2 is YFSETQ. This CDR3 region has 18 residues. V was cut by 6 bases and J by 1 base, with 23 bases left in between. CDR3 sequence reads: CASTWPSISHSAKNIQYF. In DNA, the CDR3 is TGCGCCAGCACCTGGCCTTCGATTAGCCATTCCGCCAAAAACATTCAGTACTTC.

V and J are TRBV6-5 and TRBJ2-1; possible D gene TRBD2, 6 bases. V lost 6 bases and J 5 bases, leaving 11 bases between the germline ends. Germline-derived CDR1 and CDR2 are MNHEY and SVGAGI. This CDR3 comprises 13 residues. The CDR3 region has the DNA TGTGCCAGCAGACGGGACTTCAACAATGAGCAGTTCTTC. Protein product: CASRRDFNNEQFF.